The rows below give T cell receptor beta chains drawn from one sample of a study of blood T cell repertoires in COVID-19. Assay: immunoSEQ multiplex PCR; the TCRdb copy retains only in-frame clones and omits some. The table has under 250,000 clones, about four fifths seen once. Specimen: peripheral blood. Every receptor here comes from a man in his forties or fifties with active or convalescent COVID-19. The CDR3 runs from the conserved cysteine through the conserved F or W. The D gene is left open where the match is weak. Clone size is stated in some rows and not others, as once, few, many or a class when expanded.

d_call j_call v_call clone_size cdr3_nt cdr3_aa
- TRBJ1-1 TRBV27 once TGTGCCAGCAGTTGGCCAGGGCAGGGGAGAGCTTTCTTT CASSWPGQGRAFF
TRBD2 TRBJ2-1 TRBV3-1/TRBV3-2 - TGTGCCAGCAGCGGGACTAGCGGGGTAATCTCCTACAATGAGCAGTTCTTC CASSGTSGVISYNEQFF
TRBD1 TRBJ1-3 TRBV5-1 - TGCGCCAGCAGCTTAGGACAGGGCTTCTCTGGAAACACCATATATTTT CASSLGQGFSGNTIYF
- TRBJ1-3 TRBV12-3/TRBV12-4 - TGTGCCAGCAGTTTAAACAGTGGAAACACCATATATTTT CASSLNSGNTIYF
TRBD2 TRBJ2-3 TRBV29-1 - TGCAGCGTTGATCGACGACTAGCGGGGGTCACAGATACGCAGTATTTT CSVDRRLAGVTDTQYF
TRBD1 TRBJ1-2 TRBV10-2 - TGCGCCAGCAGTGAGTCGACAGGGGGCGGGAATGGCTACACCTTC CASSESTGGGNGYTF
- TRBJ1-5 TRBV20-1 - TGCAGTGCTAGTCAGGATCTGGCAGGGGTGGTTGGGCCCCAGCATTTT CSASQDLAGVVGPQHF
- TRBJ1-2 TRBV5-4 - TGTGCCAGCAGCATCGGACCCGCAGGGTCGGGTGGCTACACCTTC CASSIGPAGSGGYTF
- TRBJ1-5 TRBV19 - TGTGCCAGTAGTATCGCCTCCAGGGGATTTAATCAGCCCCAGCATTTT CASSIASRGFNQPQHF
- TRBJ1-1 TRBV13 - TGTGCCAGCAGCTTAGGGGGACTGTTAGCTTTCTTT CASSLGGLLAFF
TRBD1 TRBJ2-7 TRBV18 - TGTGCCAGCTCACCACGCAGACAGGGTATCTCCTACGAGCAGTACTTC CASSPRRQGISYEQYF
- TRBJ1-1 TRBV6-5 once TGTGCCAGCACGGCAGGGATGAACACTGAAGCTTTCTTT CASTAGMNTEAFF
TRBD1 TRBJ1-3 TRBV6-5 - TGTGCCAGCAGGACAGGGGGCGGAAACACCATATATTTT CASRTGGGNTIYF
TRBD1 TRBJ1-6 TRBV4-2 - TGTGCCAGCAGCTTACCCGGGACAGGATATAATTCACCCCTCCACTTT CASSLPGTGYNSPLHF
TRBD1 TRBJ1-5 TRBV2 once TGTGCCAGCAGACTACAGGGGGCTGGCAATCAGCCCCAGCATTTT CASRLQGAGNQPQHF
- TRBJ2-7 TRBV6-5 - TGTGCCAGCACAGGGGATGCCTACGAGCAGTACTTC CASTGDAYEQYF
- TRBJ2-7 TRBV9 - TGTGCCAGCAGCGTAGCTGGGGGCCAGTACGAGCAGTACTTC CASSVAGGQYEQYF
TRBD1 TRBJ2-2 TRBV5-8 once TGTGCCAGCAGCATGGACAGGGGACATAACACCGGGGAGCTGTTTTTT CASSMDRGHNTGELFF
- TRBJ2-7 TRBV25-1 - TGTGCCAGCAGCAGGGGCAGCCCCAACTACGAGCAGTACTTC CASSRGSPNYEQYF
- TRBJ2-3 TRBV7-3 - TGTGCCAGCAGCTTAAGTCACTTGGCAGATACGCAGTATTTT CASSLSHLADTQYF
- TRBJ1-2 TRBV21-1 - TGTGCCAGCTCCAAAGTTTTAACGGGGGGCTACACCTTC CASSKVLTGGYTF
TRBD1 TRBJ1-5 TRBV28 few TGTGCCAGCAGTTTGACAGGGATGGGGAATCAGCCCCAGCATTTT CASSLTGMGNQPQHF
- TRBJ1-3 TRBV7-9 - TGTGCCAGCAGCCCCATACAGGGCCCCAGCTCTGGAAACACCATATATTTT CASSPIQGPSSGNTIYF
TRBD1 TRBJ1-5 TRBV19 - TGTGCCACTAAACAGGGGAGTCAGCCCCAGCATTTT CATKQGSQPQHF
- TRBJ1-2 TRBV4-1 - TGCGCCAGCAGCCAACGAAGCTCCTATGACTACACCTTC CASSQRSSYDYTF
TRBD1 TRBJ2-5 TRBV18 - TGTGCCAGCTCACCATTCAGGGGACAGGAGACCCAGTACTTC CASSPFRGQETQYF
- TRBJ2-3 TRBV6-4 - TGTGCCAGCAGTGAGAGGACGGCGGGGCCAGATACGCAGTATTTT CASSERTAGPDTQYF
TRBD1 TRBJ2-2 TRBV7-2 - TGTGCCAGCAGCTGGACAGGGGGCGACACCGGGGAGCTGTTTTTT CASSWTGGDTGELFF
- TRBJ1-4 TRBV28 - TGTGCCAGCAACTCTGACAGTCTTGCAACTAATGAAAAACTGTTTTTT CASNSDSLATNEKLFF
- TRBJ1-5 TRBV5-4 - TGTGCCAGCAGCGTTGGCGGGGGAAATCAGCCCCAGCATTTT CASSVGGGNQPQHF
- TRBJ1-5 TRBV20-1 - TGCAGTGCTAGTATGGGGGGTTGGCAGCCCCAGCATTTT CSASMGGWQPQHF
TRBD2 TRBJ2-5 TRBV4-1 - TGCGCCAGCAGCCAAGAGGGTAGCGGGAGGGAGACCCAGTACTTC CASSQEGSGRETQYF
TRBD1 TRBJ1-2 TRBV28 - TGTGCCAGCAGTTTATTAATCGGCAGGGGGAGAGGAAGCTACACCTTC CASSLLIGRGRGSYTF
- TRBJ2-4 TRBV11-2 few TGTGCCAGCAGCTTAGTGGCAGGGGGGAACATTCAGTACTTC CASSLVAGGNIQYF
- TRBJ2-7 TRBV3-1/TRBV3-2 - TGTGCCAGCAGCTCCCCTGTAGGGGACAACGAGCAGTACTTC CASSSPVGDNEQYF
TRBD2 TRBJ2-1 TRBV7-8 - TGTGCCAGCAGCTTTATTGAACTAGCGGGGGCCTACAATGAGCAGTTCTTC CASSFIELAGAYNEQFF
TRBD1 TRBJ2-3 TRBV19 - TGTGCCAGTAGCGGGGACAGGGTTACTAGCACAGATACGCAGTATTTT CASSGDRVTSTDTQYF
TRBD1 TRBJ1-5 TRBV2 once TGTGCCAGCAGCATTCTCGACAGGGAAGGGCAGCCCCAGCATTTT CASSILDREGQPQHF
- TRBJ1-5 TRBV7-2 - TGTGCCAGCAGCTTCCGTACAGGGAGCAATCAGCCCCAGCATTTT CASSFRTGSNQPQHF
TRBD1 TRBJ1-6 TRBV27 once TGTGCCAGCAGTTTCTCGAAACAGGGGAGGAATTCACCCCTCCACTTT CASSFSKQGRNSPLHF
- TRBJ1-1 TRBV30 - TGTGCCTGGAGTCCAGGGAGGGGCACTGAAGCTTTCTTT CAWSPGRGTEAFF
TRBD2 TRBJ2-1 TRBV4-2 - TGTGCCAGCAGCCCCCGGACTAGCGGGGGGGCCTGGGAGCAGTTCTTC CASSPRTSGGAWEQFF
- TRBJ2-1 TRBV27 once TGTGCCAGCAGCCCTGACAGGGTAGGGAGGAATGAGCAGTTCTTC CASSPDRVGRNEQFF
TRBD1 TRBJ2-1 TRBV7-2 - TGTGCCAGCAGCCCCTACAGGGGGCGACACAATGAGCAGTTCTTC CASSPYRGRHNEQFF
- TRBJ2-1 TRBV28 - TGTGCCAGCAGTCCGCCGAGGAATGAGCAGTTCTTC CASSPPRNEQFF
- TRBJ1-1 TRBV18 few TGTGCCAGCTCAATCGACAGCGTTGAAGCTTTCTTT CASSIDSVEAFF
- TRBJ1-3 TRBV15 - TGTGCCACCAGCAGAGATGGCAGATTCTCTGGAAACACCATATATTTT CATSRDGRFSGNTIYF
TRBD1 TRBJ1-3 TRBV7-8 once TGTGCCAGCAGCTTAGACGACAGGGTTGTAACTGGAAACACCATATATTTT CASSLDDRVVTGNTIYF
TRBD1 TRBJ1-4 TRBV29-1 - TGCAGCGTTGGCCCCACCGGGACAGGGGATGAAAAACTGTTTTTT CSVGPTGTGDEKLFF
TRBD1 TRBJ1-6 TRBV30 once TGTGCCTGGGGGGACAGGCCGAATTCACCCCTCCACTTT CAWGDRPNSPLHF
TRBD1 TRBJ1-4 TRBV4-1 - TGCGCCAGCAGCCAGGGACAGGGGGTAACTAATGAAAAACTGTTTTTT CASSQGQGVTNEKLFF
TRBD1 TRBJ2-5 TRBV30 - TGTGCCTGGAGTGTACAGGGGCCAGAGACCCAGTACTTC CAWSVQGPETQYF
- TRBJ2-2 TRBV9 - TGTGCCAGCAGCGTAAGTGGCGGGGAGGCGAACACCGGGGAGCTGTTTTTT CASSVSGGEANTGELFF
TRBD1 TRBJ2-2 TRBV7-3 - TGTGCCAGCAGCGGACAGGGACTTTCGAACACCGGGGAGCTGTTTTTT CASSGQGLSNTGELFF
- TRBJ1-5 TRBV7-2 - TGTGCCAGCAGCCCGAAAGCGGACAGCAATCAGCCCCAGCATTTT CASSPKADSNQPQHF
TRBD2 TRBJ2-1 TRBV24-1 - TGTGCCACCAGTGACACTAGCGGGGGCTCCTACAATGAGCAGTTCTTC CATSDTSGGSYNEQFF